The rows below give T cell receptor beta chains drawn from one sample of a study of blood T cell repertoires in COVID-19. TCRdb's table, derived via immunoSEQ multiplex PCR, lists solely in-frame clones and lacks some. The sample has about 67,000 clones; 86% are singletons. The sequencing input was peripheral blood. Every receptor here comes from a man in his forties or fifties with active COVID-19. Both conserved end residues are part of each CDR3. The D gene is left open where the match is weak. A row's size may be missing; if present it is once, few, many or a size class.

length,V,size,D,J,DNA,CDR3
13,TRBV23-1,NA,NA,TRBJ1-1,TGCGCCAGCAGTCCGGGACACCGCACTGAAGCTTTCTTT,CASSPGHRTEAFF
15,TRBV18,NA,TRBD2,TRBJ2-1,TGTGCCAGCTCCAAAGGACTAGCGGTGTACAATGAGCAGTTCTTC,CASSKGLAVYNEQFF
15,TRBV6-5,NA,NA,TRBJ2-3,TGTGCCAGCAGTTACGGGCTACCTCGCACAGATACGCAGTATTTT,CASSYGLPRTDTQYF
15,TRBV5-4,NA,TRBD1,TRBJ2-5,TGTGCCAGCAGCTTGGGGGACAGGCACCAAGAGACCCAGTACTTC,CASSLGDRHQETQYF
14,TRBV5-4,NA,NA,TRBJ2-3,TGTGCCAGCAGCTCTTCCCGGGTAGCAGATACGCAGTATTTT,CASSSSRVADTQYF
15,TRBV5-6,NA,NA,TRBJ1-5,TGTGCCAGCAGCCCCGGGGGGAGGAGCAATCAGCCCCAGCATTTT,CASSPGGRSNQPQHF
16,TRBV3-1/TRBV3-2,NA,TRBD1,TRBJ1-5,TGTGCCAGCAGCCAAGCCGGGTCGACAGGGAACCAGCCCCAGCATTTT,CASSQAGSTGNQPQHF
15,TRBV7-9,NA,NA,TRBJ1-4,TGTGCCAGCAGCTTAGACAGCCGTTCTAATGAAAAACTGTTTTTT,CASSLDSRSNEKLFF
14,TRBV2,NA,TRBD1,TRBJ2-1,TGTGCCAGCAGTGCCCGACAGGGGGGGAATGAGCAGTTCTTC,CASSARQGGNEQFF
12,TRBV2,NA,NA,TRBJ2-7,TGTGCCAGCATATACCAGAGGGACGAGCAGTACTTC,CASIYQRDEQYF
12,TRBV29-1,NA,NA,TRBJ1-2,TGCAGCGTAGTAGACCGACTCTATGGCTACACCTTC,CSVVDRLYGYTF
14,TRBV28,once,TRBD1,TRBJ1-5,TGTGCCAGCAGCCTGGACAGGGGCAATCAGCCCCAGCATTTT,CASSLDRGNQPQHF
15,TRBV11-2,NA,TRBD1,TRBJ2-7,TGTGCCAGCAGCTTAGTTTCCGGGACAGGCTACGAGCAGTACTTC,CASSLVSGTGYEQYF
12,TRBV2,NA,TRBD2,TRBJ2-5,TGTGCCAGCAGTCTAGCGGAAGAGACCCAGTACTTC,CASSLAEETQYF
13,TRBV19,NA,NA,TRBJ1-2,TGTGCCAGTAGTACGGACAGTTATATGCGCTACACCTTC,CASSTDSYMRYTF
13,TRBV6-5,NA,NA,TRBJ1-1,TGTGCCAGCAGAAGAACCCCCAGCGCTGAAGCTTTCTTT,CASRRTPSAEAFF